The sequence of this T cell receptor beta chain was determined in a study of blood T cell repertoires in COVID-19. Original handling: Cell counts per sample came from amplifying reference gene primers. Generated by immunoSEQ multiplex PCR, the TCRdb table keeps only in-frame clones and is missing some. Clone size and V and J calls were adopted from that table, with D and trimming inferred from the DNA. The sample records a few hundred thousand clones, 85% to 90% being singletons. CDR3 length: 15 amino acids. V dropped 0 bases and J dropped 5; count of bases not matched to a gene: 4. CDR1 is SGHNT and CDR2 is YYREEE in the germline V gene (reference sequence).

Sequencing input: peripheral blood. V gene TRBV5-4 combines with J gene TRBJ2-1; 8 nucleotides align to TRBD1. This TCR derives from a man in his fifties with acute or convalescent COVID-19. The CDR3 bases are TGTGCCAGCAGCTTGGTGGACAGGGTCAACAATGAGCAGTTCTTC. Translation gives CASSLVDRVNNEQFF.